One and the same sample provided the 2 T cell receptor beta chains below, sequenced in a study of metastatic and nonmetastatic thyroid tumors (TCRdb year 2020). None of the patients had been given any treatment before thyroid surgery. The library was obtained by PCR. TCRdb records Illumina HiSeq 4000 as the sequencer. In-frame beta chains were kept once TCRdb had trimmed the public reads at Q25 with fastp and called clones with MiXCR. Across this sample there are 64,000 or so clones, with roughly 16% seen only once. The leading ten clones occupy about 8.4% of the sample. Sequencing was performed on blood. These receptors all come from a male donor with papillary thyroid cancer or a benign thyroid nodule (not recorded which). Some clones in this sample may be carry-over from other donors' samples.

This clone was counted ten times or more. V usage is TRBV12-3 or TRBV12-4 and J usage is TRBJ2-5; perhaps TRBD2 as D (6 bases). Trimming removed 1 base at V and 4 bases at J, with 13 bases between. The CDR3 is 15 amino acids. The CDR3 loop is CASSLVGGSSETQYF. CDR3 DNA sequence: TGTGCCAGCAGTTTAGTCGGGGGATCATCAGAGACCCAGTACTTC.

This clone showed up just a few times. A read error may be the cause here, since a much bigger clone is one base away. Other DNA sequences within the sample encode an identical CDR3. The chain joins TRBV15 to TRBJ2-1; D might be TRBD1 (5 bases). From germline, CDR1 is LNHNV and CDR2 YYDKDF (reference sequence). CDR3 length: 15 amino acids. The ends were cut back, 6 bases at V and 0 bases at J, with 12 bases in the middle. CDR3 sequence (DNA): TGTGCCACCAGTAGCCGTGACAGCTCCTACAATGAGCAGTTCTTC. Translation gives CATSSRDSSYNEQFF.